This note documents a single TCR beta chain sequence. Antigen specificity is unknown. These data are taken from a study of T cell responses to AZD1222 COVID-19 vaccine. Study at large: Second-dose groups at about 4 or about 12 weeks were pooled.

TCRdb's copy holds only in-frame clones and misses some; the assay was immunoSEQ multiplex PCR. This sample has approximately 120,000 clones; about 90% occur once, and the top ten carry about 5.6%. This CDR3 contains 15 residues. V lost 4 bases, J lost 3 bases, and 14 bases lay in between. Germline assignment: CDR1 SGHRS and CDR2 YFSETQ. Study-wide results and caveats: Donors were mostly white British, more females; clonal diversity possibly underestimated. Spike-specific TCRs gained breadth and depth after people received two AZD1222 doses. Targets within unmutated variant regions were reportedly found for nearly half of spike-specific TCRs.

The sequence derives from an adult in good health. The chain is built from TRBV5-1 and TRBJ1-5; D call uncertain. The sample here was peripheral blood, taken on day 0 of AZD1222 vaccination. The CDR3 region has the DNA TGCGCCAGCAGCCCCCAGCCGGGCTACAATCAGCCCCAGCATTTT. It specifies CASSPQPGYNQPQHF.